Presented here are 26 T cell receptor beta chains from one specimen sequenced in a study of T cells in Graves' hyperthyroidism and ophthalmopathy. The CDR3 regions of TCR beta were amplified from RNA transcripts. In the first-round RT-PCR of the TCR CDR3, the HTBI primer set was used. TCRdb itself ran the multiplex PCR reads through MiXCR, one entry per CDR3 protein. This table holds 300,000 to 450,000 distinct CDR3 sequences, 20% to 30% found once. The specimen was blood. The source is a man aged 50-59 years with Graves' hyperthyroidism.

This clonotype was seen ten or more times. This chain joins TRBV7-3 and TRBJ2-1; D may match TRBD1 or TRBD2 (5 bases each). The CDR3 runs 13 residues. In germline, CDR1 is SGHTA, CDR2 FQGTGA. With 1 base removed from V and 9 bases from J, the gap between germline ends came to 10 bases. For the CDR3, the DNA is TGTGCCAGCAGCTTAAGTGGGGGTGGTGAGCAGTTCTTC. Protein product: CASSLSGGGEQFF.

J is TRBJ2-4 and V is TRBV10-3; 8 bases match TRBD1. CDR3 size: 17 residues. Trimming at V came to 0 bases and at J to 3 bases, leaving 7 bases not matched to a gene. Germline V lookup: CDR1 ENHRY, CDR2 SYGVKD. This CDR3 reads CAISESIGQGDKNIQYF. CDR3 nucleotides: TGTGCCATCAGTGAGTCTATAGGACAGGGTGACAAAAACATTCAGTACTTC.

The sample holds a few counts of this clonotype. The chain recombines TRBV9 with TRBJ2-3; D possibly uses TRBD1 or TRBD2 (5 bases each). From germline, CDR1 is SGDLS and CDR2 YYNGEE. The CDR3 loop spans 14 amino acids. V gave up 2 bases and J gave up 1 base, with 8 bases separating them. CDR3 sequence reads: CASSVGEGTDTQYF. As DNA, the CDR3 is TGTGCCAGCAGCGTGGGGGAAGGCACAGATACGCAGTATTTT. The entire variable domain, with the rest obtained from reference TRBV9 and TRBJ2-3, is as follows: DSGVTQTPKHLITATGQRVTLRCSPRSGDLSVYWYQQSLDQGLQFLIQYYNGEERAKGNILERFSAQQFPDLHSELNLSSLELGDSALYFCASSVGEGTDTQYFGPGTRLTVL.

CDR3 DNA: TGTGCCAGCAGTCCACTAGTGAACACTGAAGCTTTCTTT. Translating gives CASSPLVNTEAFF. The V call is TRBV12-3 or TRBV12-4, the J call TRBJ1-1; no clear D. CDR3 length equals 13 residues. V was pared by 5 bases and J by 0 bases, with 7 bases between.

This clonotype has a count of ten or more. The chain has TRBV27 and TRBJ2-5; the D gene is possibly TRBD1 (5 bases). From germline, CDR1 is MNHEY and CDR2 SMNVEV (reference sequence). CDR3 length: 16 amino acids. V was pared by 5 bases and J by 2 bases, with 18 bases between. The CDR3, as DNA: TGTGCCAGCAGTCCCCGACAGTTTCGAAGGCAAGAGACCCAGTACTTC. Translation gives CASSPRQFRRQETQYF.

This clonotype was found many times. The CDR3 reads CASSLVAGERDEQFF. CDR3 coding DNA: TGTGCCAGCAGCTTAGTCGCGGGAGAACGGGATGAGCAGTTCTTC. This chain uses TRBV11-2 with TRBJ2-1; 7 bases line up with TRBD2. From germline, CDR1 is SGHAT and CDR2 FQNNGV. Trimming removed 1 base from V and 8 bases from J; junction bases left unmatched: 8. The length of the CDR3 is 15 residues. The full variable domain, in which reference TRBV11-2 and TRBJ2-1 provide the parts outside the CDR3, is EAGVAQSPRYKIIEKRQSVAFWCNPISGHATLYWYQQILGQGPKLLIQFQNNGVVDDSQLPKDRFSAERLKGVDSTLKIQPAKLEDSAVYLCASSLVAGERDEQFFGPGTRLTVL.

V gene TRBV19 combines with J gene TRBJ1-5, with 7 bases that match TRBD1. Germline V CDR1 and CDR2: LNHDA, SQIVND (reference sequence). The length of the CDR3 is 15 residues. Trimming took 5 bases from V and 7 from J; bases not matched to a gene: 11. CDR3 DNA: TGTGCCAGTAGTGGGACGAACAGGGGCACCCAGCCCCAGCATTTT. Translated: CASSGTNRGTQPQHF.

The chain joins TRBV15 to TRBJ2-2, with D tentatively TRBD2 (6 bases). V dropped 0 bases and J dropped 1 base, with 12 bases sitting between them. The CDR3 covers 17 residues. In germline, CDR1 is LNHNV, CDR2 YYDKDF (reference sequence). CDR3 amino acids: CATSRDELALNTGELFF. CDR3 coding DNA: TGTGCCACCAGCAGAGATGAGCTAGCGCTGAACACCGGGGAGCTGTTTTTT.

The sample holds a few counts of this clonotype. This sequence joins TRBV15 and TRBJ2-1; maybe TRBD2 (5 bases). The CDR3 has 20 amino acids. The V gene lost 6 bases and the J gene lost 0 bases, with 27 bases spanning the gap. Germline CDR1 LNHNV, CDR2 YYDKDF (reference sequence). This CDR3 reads CATSPARRSRAVSSYNEQFF. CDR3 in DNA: TGTGCCACCAGTCCAGCACGGCGGTCGAGGGCCGTTAGCTCCTACAATGAGCAGTTCTTC.

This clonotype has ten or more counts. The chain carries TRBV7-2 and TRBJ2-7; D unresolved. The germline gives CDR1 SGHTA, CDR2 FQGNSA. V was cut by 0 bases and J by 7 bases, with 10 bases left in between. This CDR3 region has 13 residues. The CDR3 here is CASSLAPGREQYF. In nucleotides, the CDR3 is TGTGCCAGCAGCTTAGCGCCCGGGCGGGAGCAGTACTTC.

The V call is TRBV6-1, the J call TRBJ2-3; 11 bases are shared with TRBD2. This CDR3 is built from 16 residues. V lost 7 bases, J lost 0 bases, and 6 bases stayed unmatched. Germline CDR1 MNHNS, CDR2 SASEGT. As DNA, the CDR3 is TGTGCCAGCAATTTAGTAGCGGGAGGGAGCACAGATACGCAGTATTTT. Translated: CASNLVAGGSTDTQYF.

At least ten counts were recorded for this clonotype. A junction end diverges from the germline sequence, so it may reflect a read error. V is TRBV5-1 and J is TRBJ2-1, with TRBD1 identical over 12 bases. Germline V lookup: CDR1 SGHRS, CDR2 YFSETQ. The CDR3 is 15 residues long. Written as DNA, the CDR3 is TGTGCCAGCAGCCCGGGACAGGGGGCTTACAATGAGCAGTTCTTC. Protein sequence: CASSPGQGAYNEQFF.

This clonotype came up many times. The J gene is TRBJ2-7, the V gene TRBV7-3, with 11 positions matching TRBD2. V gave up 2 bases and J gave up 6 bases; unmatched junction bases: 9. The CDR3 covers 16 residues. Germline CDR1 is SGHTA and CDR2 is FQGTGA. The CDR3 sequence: CASSLQASGRPSEQYF. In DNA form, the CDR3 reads TGTGCCAGCAGCTTACAGGCTAGCGGGAGGCCCAGCGAGCAGTACTTC.

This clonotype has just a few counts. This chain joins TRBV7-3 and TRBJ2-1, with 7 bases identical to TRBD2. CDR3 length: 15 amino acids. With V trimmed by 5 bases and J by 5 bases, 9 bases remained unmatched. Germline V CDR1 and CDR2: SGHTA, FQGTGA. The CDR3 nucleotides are TGTGCCAGCAGCGTAGCTGGGACTAACCACAATGAGCAGTTCTTC. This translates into CASSVAGTNHNEQFF.

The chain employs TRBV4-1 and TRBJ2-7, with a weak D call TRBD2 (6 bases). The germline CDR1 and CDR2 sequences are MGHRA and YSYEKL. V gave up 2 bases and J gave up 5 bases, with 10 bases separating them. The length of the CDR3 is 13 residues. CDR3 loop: CASSQPSGDEQYF. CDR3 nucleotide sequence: TGCGCCAGCAGCCAACCCTCGGGGGACGAGCAGTACTTC.

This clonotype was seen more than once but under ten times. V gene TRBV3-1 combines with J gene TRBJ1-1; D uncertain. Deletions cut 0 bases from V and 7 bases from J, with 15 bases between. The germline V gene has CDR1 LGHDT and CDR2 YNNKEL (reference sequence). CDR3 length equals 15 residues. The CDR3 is CASSQEIGTLSEAFF. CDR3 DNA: TGTGCCAGCAGCCAAGAGATAGGAACCCTAAGTGAAGCTTTCTTT.

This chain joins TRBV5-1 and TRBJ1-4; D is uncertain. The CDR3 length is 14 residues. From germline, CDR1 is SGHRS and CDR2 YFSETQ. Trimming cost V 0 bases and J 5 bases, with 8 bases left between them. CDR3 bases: TGCGCCAGCAGCTTGGAGAGGGCGAATGAAAAACTGTTTTTT. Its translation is CASSLERANEKLFF. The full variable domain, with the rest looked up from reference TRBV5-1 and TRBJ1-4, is KAGVTQTPRYLIKTRGQQVTLSCSPISGHRSVSWYQQTPGQGLQFLFEYFSETQRNKGNFPGRFSGRQFSNSRSEMNVSTLELGDSALYLCASSLERANEKLFFGSGTQLSVL.

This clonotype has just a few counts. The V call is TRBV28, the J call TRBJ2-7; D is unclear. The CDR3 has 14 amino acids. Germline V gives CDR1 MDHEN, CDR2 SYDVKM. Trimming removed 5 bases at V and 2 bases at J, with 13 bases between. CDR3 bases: TGTGCCAGCAGTCCCCTAGTGTCAACCTACGAGCAGTACTTC. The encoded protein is CASSPLVSTYEQYF.

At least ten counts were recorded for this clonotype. CDR3 sequence reads: CASYGTGFLYEQYF. CDR3 bases: TGTGCCAGCTACGGGACAGGGTTTCTCTACGAGCAGTACTTC. The chain carries TRBV2 and TRBJ2-7; the match to TRBD1 covers 9 bases. After removal of 8 bases from V and 3 bases from J, the junction contained 8 bases not matched to a gene. The CDR3 totals 14 residues. Germline CDR1 and CDR2: SNHLY and FYNNEI.

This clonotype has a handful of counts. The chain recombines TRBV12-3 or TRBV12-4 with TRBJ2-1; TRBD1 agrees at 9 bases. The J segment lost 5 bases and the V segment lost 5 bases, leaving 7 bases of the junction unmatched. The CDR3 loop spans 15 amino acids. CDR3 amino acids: CASSEPGQGDNEQFF. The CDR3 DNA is TGTGCCAGCAGTGAACCGGGACAGGGTGACAATGAGCAGTTCTTC.

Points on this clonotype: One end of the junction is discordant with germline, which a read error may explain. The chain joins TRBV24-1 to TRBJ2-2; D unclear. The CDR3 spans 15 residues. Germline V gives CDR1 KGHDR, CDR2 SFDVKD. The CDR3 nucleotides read TGTGCCACAAGTGATGCACGTAGCTTAACCGGGGAGCTGTTTTTT. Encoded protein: CATSDARSLTGELFF.

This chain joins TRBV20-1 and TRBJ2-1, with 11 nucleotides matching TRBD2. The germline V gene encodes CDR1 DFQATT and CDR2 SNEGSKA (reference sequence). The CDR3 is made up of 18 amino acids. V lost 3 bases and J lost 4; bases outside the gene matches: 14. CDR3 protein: CSASHTSGSPWWYNEQFF. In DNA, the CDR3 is TGCAGTGCTAGTCACACTAGCGGGAGCCCGTGGTGGTACAATGAGCAGTTCTTC.

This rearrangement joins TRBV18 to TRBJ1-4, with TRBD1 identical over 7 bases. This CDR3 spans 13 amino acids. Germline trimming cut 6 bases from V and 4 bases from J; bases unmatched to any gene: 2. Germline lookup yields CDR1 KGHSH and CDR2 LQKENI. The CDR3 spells CASSGQNNEKLFF. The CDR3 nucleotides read TGTGCCAGCTCGGGACAGAATAATGAAAAACTGTTTTTT.

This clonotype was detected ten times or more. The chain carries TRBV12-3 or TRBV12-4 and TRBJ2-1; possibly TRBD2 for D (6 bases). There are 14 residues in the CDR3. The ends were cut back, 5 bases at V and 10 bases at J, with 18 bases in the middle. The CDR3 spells CASSGRGKQWEQFF. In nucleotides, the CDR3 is TGTGCCAGCAGTGGGCGCGGGAAGCAATGGGAGCAGTTCTTC.

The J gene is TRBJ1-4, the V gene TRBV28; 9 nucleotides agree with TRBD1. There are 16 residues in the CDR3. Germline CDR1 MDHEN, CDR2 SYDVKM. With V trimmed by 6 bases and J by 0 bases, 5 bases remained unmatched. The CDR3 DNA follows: TGTGCCAGCAGGGGGACAGGGCTTGCAACTAATGAAAAACTGTTTTTT. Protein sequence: CASRGTGLATNEKLFF.

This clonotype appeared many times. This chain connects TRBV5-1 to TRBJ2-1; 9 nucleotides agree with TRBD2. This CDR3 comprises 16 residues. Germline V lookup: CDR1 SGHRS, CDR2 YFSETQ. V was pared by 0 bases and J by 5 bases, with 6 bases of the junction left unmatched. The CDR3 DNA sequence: TGCGCCAGCAGCTTGGCCATGGGACTAGCCAACAATGAGCAGTTCTTC. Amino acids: CASSLAMGLANNEQFF.